This passage covers 3 T cell receptor beta chains from one sample sequenced in a study of CD8 T cells in Susac syndrome. Random hexamers were used to reverse transcribe the RNA input (about 0.45 to 1 ug). TCRdb redid the calling of the immunoSEQ multiplex PCR reads with MiXCR, one entry per CDR3 protein. The table has 75,000 to 95,000 distinct CDR3 sequences, more than 85% seen once. What was sequenced was CD8+ T cells from PBMCs. The receptors stem from a human donor with Susac syndrome.

This clonotype was detected only once. The V and J genes are TRBV20-1 and TRBJ2-7; D is undetermined. The germline V gene has CDR1 DFQATT and CDR2 SNEGSKA (reference sequence). Trimming pared 5 bases from V and 6 bases from J, leaving 11 bases between. CDR3 size: 11 residues. The CDR3 DNA sequence: TGCAGTGCTCCCTACTTTGGCGAGCAGTACTTC. Residues: CSAPYFGEQYF.

The rearrangement links TRBV6-5 to TRBJ2-5, with 7 nucleotides matching TRBD2. Trimming at V came to 6 bases and at J to 0 bases, leaving 4 bases not matched to a gene. Germline V gene data show CDR1 as MNHEY and CDR2 as SVGAGI. The CDR3 contains 14 residues. In nucleotides, the CDR3 is TGTGCCAGCAGCCCCAGCGGGAACCAAGAGACCCAGTACTTC. It encodes CASSPSGNQETQYF.

The V call is TRBV4-1, the J call TRBJ2-3, with D perhaps matching TRBD2 (6 bases). The CDR3 is 15 residues long. The V end was cut by 1 base, the J end by 6 bases, with 14 bases between. CDR1 and CDR2 (germline): MGHRA, YSYEKL. The CDR3 here is CASSQARDSEDTQYF. For the CDR3, the DNA is TGCGCCAGCAGCCAAGCACGGGACTCCGAGGATACGCAGTATTTT.